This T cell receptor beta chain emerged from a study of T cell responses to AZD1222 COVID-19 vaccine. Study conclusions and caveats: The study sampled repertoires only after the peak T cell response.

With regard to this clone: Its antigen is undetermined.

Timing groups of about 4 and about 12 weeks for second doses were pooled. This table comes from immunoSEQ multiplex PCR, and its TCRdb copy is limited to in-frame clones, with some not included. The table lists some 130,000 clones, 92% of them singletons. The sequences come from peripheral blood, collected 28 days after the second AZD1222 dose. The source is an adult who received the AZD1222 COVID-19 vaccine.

CDR3 sequence: CASSHPGNQETQYF. CDR3 nucleotide sequence: TGTGCCAGCAGCCACCCGGGGAATCAAGAGACCCAGTACTTC. The gene calls are TRBV3-1 (or the pseudogene TRBV3-2) and TRBJ2-5, with TRBD2 as a possible D gene (5 bases). The germline CDR1 and CDR2 sequences are LGHDT and YNNKEL (reference sequence). V was pared by 3 bases and J by 2 bases, with 10 bases between. This CDR3 comprises 14 residues.